A single sample is the source of the 23 T cell receptor beta chains below, sequenced in a study of control samples from healthy donors and cancer patients. The protocol was immunoSEQ multiplex PCR, while the TCRdb copy is restricted to in-frame clones and leaves out a portion. This sample has about 54,000 clones, with roughly 96% found just once. Sequenced input: blood. The receptor set was obtained from a woman in her twenties or thirties in good health.

As to this clone: Germline is not matched at one junction end, which may reflect a read error. V and J are TRBV6-1 and TRBJ2-7; D may be TRBD1 (6 bases). This CDR3 region has 14 residues. Germline assignment: CDR1 MNHNS and CDR2 SASEGT. CDR3 DNA sequence: TGTGCCAGCAGGGAAGACCTCAGGGGCTACGAGCAGTACTTC. Its protein is CASREDLRGYEQYF.

The gene calls are TRBV11-2 and TRBJ2-4, with 7 bases identical to TRBD2. The CDR3 runs 18 residues. CDR1 is SGHAT and CDR2 is FQNNGV in the germline V gene. J was trimmed by 8 bases and V by 2 bases; bases with no gene match: 18. CDR3 loop: CASSLQPASGLGGYIQYF. In nucleotides, the CDR3 is TGTGCCAGCAGCTTACAGCCCGCTAGCGGACTTGGAGGATACATTCAGTACTTC.

The rearrangement joins TRBV5-6 to TRBJ2-1; TRBD2 might be the D (5 bases). The ends were cut back, 1 base at V and 3 bases at J, with 11 bases in the middle. This CDR3 has 15 amino acids. Germline V gene lookup returns CDR1 SGHDT and CDR2 YYEEEE. CDR3 DNA sequence: TGTGCCAGCAGCTTGTGGCGGGTCGGCTACAATGAGCAGTTCTTC. It translates to CASSLWRVGYNEQFF.

This chain connects TRBV27 to TRBJ2-1; D remains ambiguous. The CDR3 is made up of 13 amino acids. Per the germline V gene, CDR1 is MNHEY and CDR2 is SMNVEV (reference sequence). Trimming pared 5 bases from V and 4 bases from J, leaving 9 bases between. The CDR3 DNA sequence: TGTGCCAGCAGTCCCATGGAATACAATGAGCAGTTCTTC. It yields the protein CASSPMEYNEQFF.

V and J are TRBV10-3 and TRBJ2-7; 9 bases fit TRBD1. The CDR3 is made up of 17 amino acids. The V and J ends lost 5 bases and 3 bases, in that order; junction bases with no gene match: 14. Germline assignment: CDR1 ENHRY and CDR2 SYGVKD. The CDR3 sequence is CAISPKIPGQGFYEQYF. The CDR3 nucleotides read TGTGCCATCAGTCCAAAAATCCCGGGACAGGGCTTCTACGAGCAGTACTTC.

This clone was recorded once. This chain joins TRBV7-3 and TRBJ2-1; D may be TRBD2 (5 bases). The CDR3 is 15 amino acids. CDR1 and CDR2 (germline): SGHTA, FQGTGA. V shed 4 bases and J shed 4 bases, with 14 bases lying between them. The CDR3 reads CASSSRVGDYNEQFF. The CDR3 DNA sequence: TGTGCCAGCAGCTCGAGGGTTGGGGATTACAATGAGCAGTTCTTC. Filled out from reference TRBV7-3 and TRBJ2-1, the complete variable domain reads GAGVSQTPSNKVTEKGKYVELRCDPISGHTALYWYRQSLGQGPEFLIYFQGTGAADDSGLPNDRFFAVRPEGSVSTLKIQRTERGDSAVYLCASSSRVGDYNEQFFGPGTRLTVL.

V and J are TRBV5-1 and TRBJ2-6; weak D call: TRBD2 (6 bases). The CDR3 sequence is 15 residues long. The V end lost 7 bases, the J end lost 3 bases, and 14 bases lay between the germline ends. Germline-derived CDR1 and CDR2 are SGHRS and YFSETQ. The CDR3 here is CASGYQGGGANVLTF. CDR3 in DNA: TGCGCCAGCGGATATCAGGGAGGTGGGGCCAACGTCCTGACTTTC.

The chain couples TRBV28 to TRBJ2-3; D may be TRBD1 (5 bases). The CDR3 extends over 12 amino acids. CDR1 and CDR2 from the germline V gene are MDHEN and SYDVKM. The germline V and J ends were trimmed by 5 bases and 3 bases, with 6 bases remaining between them. The CDR3 coding sequence is TGTGCCAGCAGTCCAGGGACAGATACGCAGTATTTT. Its protein is CASSPGTDTQYF.

The rearrangement joins TRBV12-3 or TRBV12-4 to TRBJ2-1; D is undetermined. Trimming removed 6 bases from V and 6 bases from J, with 3 bases in between. There are 10 residues in the CDR3. DNA for the CDR3: TGTGCCAGCAGCATCAATGAGCAGTTCTTC. Translation: CASSINEQFF.

The rearrangement links TRBV12-2 to TRBJ1-2; the table names TRBD1, a call not compared with the DNA. TRBV12-2 is listed as a pseudogene. The CDR3 is 12 residues long. CDR3 nucleotides: TGTGCAAGTCGCGACATGGGGCTTGGCTACACCTTC. Its protein is CASRDMGLGYTF.

This chain connects TRBV4-2 to TRBJ2-3; D assignment may be TRBD1 or TRBD2 (5 bases each). CDR1 is LGHNA, CDR2 YNFKEQ, per germline. The V and J ends lost 4 bases and 5 bases respectively, with 16 bases between them. This CDR3 is 15 amino acids long. The CDR3 bases are TGTGCCAGCAGCCGTGCAAGTGGTGGGGGAGATACGCAGTATTTT. Translated: CASSRASGGGDTQYF.

This chain connects TRBV5-4 to TRBJ2-2, with 12 nucleotides matching TRBD1. CDR3 length: 16 residues. Germline assignment: CDR1 SGHNT and CDR2 YYREEE (reference sequence). V lost 3 bases and J lost 4; bases outside the gene matches: 4. The CDR3 nucleotides are TGTGCCAGCAGCTGGGACAGGGGGCGCACCACCGGGGAGCTGTTTTTT. Residues: CASSWDRGRTTGELFF.

The CDR3 region has the DNA TGTGCCAGCAGCACGGGACATTCAGCCACTGAAGCTTTCTTT. Translating gives CASSTGHSATEAFF. The chain has TRBV7-8 and TRBJ1-1; weak D call: TRBD1 (6 bases). Germline assignment: CDR1 SGHVS and CDR2 FQNEAQ. The V end was cut by 5 bases, the J end by 4 bases, with 14 bases between. The CDR3 covers 14 residues.

V and J are TRBV6-5 and TRBJ2-5, with 14 bases aligning to TRBD2. V was pared by 4 bases and J by 10 bases, with 8 bases of the junction left unmatched. The germline gives CDR1 MNHEY, CDR2 SVGAGI. CDR3 length: 15 residues. The CDR3 here is CASSSRLAGGPGQYF. The CDR3 bases are TGTGCCAGCAGTTCGAGACTAGCGGGAGGGCCGGGCCAGTACTTC.

The chain uses TRBV7-6 and TRBJ2-3; D gene uncertain. CDR1 is SGHVS and CDR2 is FNYEAQ in the germline V gene. The CDR3 loop spans 12 amino acids. V lost 5 bases to trimming and J lost 5 bases, with 8 bases between them. In DNA form, the CDR3 reads TGTGCCAGCAGCGTTAAGGGAGATACGCAGTATTTT. Its translation: CASSVKGDTQYF. Complete variable domain (other parts from reference TRBV7-6 and TRBJ2-3): GAGVSQSPRYKVTKRGQDVALRCDPISGHVSLYWYRQALGQGPEFLTYFNYEAQQDKSGLPNDRFSAERPEGSISTLTIQRTEQRDSAMYRCASSVKGDTQYFGPGTRLTVL.

The V call is TRBV9, the J call TRBJ2-2; 7 bases are shared with TRBD1. Germline-derived CDR1 and CDR2 are SGDLS and YYNGEE. The CDR3 is 15 amino acids. Trimming took 0 bases from V and 5 from J; bases not matched to a gene: 4. As DNA, the CDR3 is TGTGCCAGCAGCGTAGGGGCAGGGGGTACCGGGGAGCTGTTTTTT. Amino acid sequence: CASSVGAGGTGELFF. The complete variable domain, with remaining parts taken from reference TRBV9 and TRBJ2-2, reads DSGVTQTPKHLITATGQRVTLRCSPRSGDLSVYWYQQSLDQGLQFLIQYYNGEERAKGNILERFSAQQFPDLHSELNLSSLELGDSALYFCASSVGAGGTGELFFGEGSRLTVL.

V and J are TRBV30 and TRBJ2-1; 9 bases map to TRBD2. The CDR3 is 15 amino acids. Germline CDR1 is GTSNPN and CDR2 is SVGIG (reference sequence). The ends lost 5 bases at V and 0 bases at J; junction bases unmatched: 5. The CDR3 DNA follows: TGTGCCTGGGCTAGCGGGACTCGCTCCTACAATGAGCAGTTCTTC. Amino acids: CAWASGTRSYNEQFF.

The chain joins TRBV28 to TRBJ1-2; D is unresolved. Trimming took off 4 bases at V and 1 base at J, with 7 bases between the two ends. Per the germline V gene, CDR1 is MDHEN and CDR2 is SYDVKM. The length of the CDR3 is 13 residues. CDR3 nucleotide sequence: TGTGCCAGCAGTTCTGGGGATAACTATGGCTACACCTTC. This sequence encodes CASSSGDNYGYTF.

The CDR3 reads CASGSDSYEQYF. CDR3 DNA sequence: TGTGCCAGCGGGTCCGATTCTTACGAGCAGTACTTC. The rearrangement joins TRBV27 to TRBJ2-7; D remains ambiguous. Trimming left V 8 bases short and J 4 bases short, with 12 bases between. In germline, CDR1 is MNHEY, CDR2 SMNVEV (reference sequence). CDR3 length: 12 residues.

The V call is TRBV5-4, the J call TRBJ1-1; D gene uncertain. The germline V gene has CDR1 SGHNT and CDR2 YYREEE (reference sequence). The CDR3 covers 15 residues. Trimming stripped 0 bases from V and 1 base from J, with 10 bases between. CDR3 sequence: CASSLVGIANTEAFF. CDR3 sequence (DNA): TGTGCCAGCAGCTTGGTCGGGATAGCGAACACTGAAGCTTTCTTT.

This chain joins TRBV6-5 and TRBJ2-7, with D perhaps TRBD1 (5 bases). The CDR3 runs 12 residues. The V gene lost 5 bases and the J gene lost 4 bases, with 9 bases spanning the gap. Looked up from germline, CDR1 is MNHEY and CDR2 is SVGAGI. CDR3: CASSRDSYEQYF. The CDR3 nucleotides are TGTGCCAGCAGTCGAGACAGTTACGAGCAGTACTTC.

The rearrangement joins TRBV6-5 to TRBJ1-6, with D possibly being TRBD1 (6 bases). This CDR3 has 12 amino acids. The V gene's germline CDR1 is MNHEY and CDR2 SVGAGI. V dropped 2 bases and J dropped 16 bases, with 12 bases sitting between them. This CDR3 is CASSYPTGSLHF. In DNA form, the CDR3 reads TGTGCCAGCAGTTACCCCACAGGGTCTCTCCACTTT.

CDR3 bases: TGTGCCAGTTGCCGGGACAGAAGTCAGCCCCAGCATTTT. Amino acid sequence: CASCRDRSQPQHF. V gene TRBV19 combines with J gene TRBJ1-5, with 7 bases fitting TRBD1. Looked up from germline, CDR1 is LNHDA and CDR2 is SQIVND (reference sequence). The CDR3 has 13 residues. V lost 8 bases, J lost 6 bases, and 7 bases stayed unmatched.